This note documents a single TCR beta chain sequence. This CDR3 region has 19 residues. V gave up 3 bases and J gave up 0 bases, with 21 bases separating them. This entry comes from a study of blood T cell repertoires in COVID-19. Study overall: T cells, B-cell-depleted T cells, or PBMCs provided the cDNA or gDNA that served as material.

In the authors' methods: Nucleated cell counts were estimated from reference gene primer amplification. Using immunoSEQ multiplex PCR, the repertoire was profiled, and TCRdb retains in-frame clones only, with some absent. V, J and clone size are taken as reported in that table, and D and trimming were inferred from the DNA itself. This sample has 200,000 to 250,000 clones, with approximately 90% found just once. This TCR was recovered from a young man with active or convalescent COVID-19. Material: peripheral blood. V and J are TRBV23-1 and TRBJ2-1; D ambiguous. TRBV23-1 is given ORF status, its function remaining uncertain. CDR3 nucleotides: TGCGCCAGCAGTCATCTCCCTCATTGGCCGTTAAGCTCCTACAATGAGCAGTTCTTC. This gives the protein CASSHLPHWPLSSYNEQFF.